These 11 T cell receptor beta chains originate from one sample sequenced in a study of cytomegalovirus exposure and HLA in healthy donors. In the PCR, 60 Vbeta and 13 Jbeta primers were used. Sequencing used immunoSEQ multiplex PCR; TCRdb keeps in-frame clones, though not all of them. There are about 43,000 clones in the sample; approximately 84% occur only once, and about 2.9% lies in the top ten. Specimen: PBMCs. Every receptor here comes from a man over 45 in good health and CMV-seronegative.

This rearrangement joins TRBV6-1 to TRBJ2-6, with a possible D match to TRBD2 (5 bases). V lost 4 bases and J 0 bases, leaving 7 bases between the germline ends. The CDR3 extends over 15 amino acids. CDR1 and CDR2 (germline): MNHNS, SASEGT. In DNA form, the CDR3 reads TGTGCCAGCAGTGTTGGGAGCTCTGGGGCCAACGTCCTGACTTTC. Translated, it gives CASSVGSSGANVLTF.

V and J are TRBV4-2 and TRBJ2-1; 11 bases match TRBD1. This CDR3 is 15 amino acids long. V lost 8 bases to trimming and J lost 9 bases; unmatched junction nucleotides: 12. Germline loops: CDR1 LGHNA, CDR2 YNFKEQ. In DNA form, the CDR3 reads TGTGCCAGCGGTGTACAGGGACAGGGGGGTGGTGAGCAGTTCTTC. This encodes CASGVQGQGGGEQFF.

This chain links TRBV29-1 with TRBJ1-1; no reliable D call. Germline CDR1 SQVTM, CDR2 ANQGSEA. There are 14 residues in the CDR3. Trimming pared 4 bases from V and 4 bases from J, leaving 16 bases between. CDR3 residues: CSVVDRLRGTEAFF. Here the CDR3 DNA reads TGCAGCGTTGTTGACCGTCTACGGGGCACTGAAGCTTTCTTT.

CDR3 nucleotide sequence: TGTGCCAGCAGCTTAGAGCGCAATCAGCCCCAGCATTTT. As protein: CASSLERNQPQHF. The chain couples TRBV7-8 to TRBJ1-5; D not certain. The CDR3 sequence is 13 residues long. The germline CDR1 and CDR2 sequences are SGHVS and FQNEAQ. Between the trimmed V and J ends, which lost 1 base and 2 bases, there was a span of 3 bases. Full variable domain (remainder filled in from reference TRBV7-8 and TRBJ1-5): GAGVSQSPRYKVAKRGQDVALRCDPISGHVSLFWYQQALGQGPEFLTYFQNEAQLDKSGLPSDRFFAERPEGSVSTLKIQRTQQEDSAVYLCASSLERNQPQHFGDGTRLSIL.

Notes on this clone: Its ends do not fully match the called genes, so a read error is possible. The V call is TRBV7-2, the J call TRBJ2-3; 8 bases fit TRBD1. Germline values: CDR1 SGHTA, CDR2 FQGNSA. CDR3 length: 16 amino acids. CDR3 DNA: TGTGCCAGCAGCTTACGGGCAGGGGGCATTACAGATATGCAGTATTTT. Translating gives CASSLRAGGITDMQYF.

This chain connects TRBV9 to TRBJ2-3, with 9 positions matching TRBD2. Trimming removed 3 bases from V and 3 bases from J; junction bases left unmatched: 5. The CDR3 spans 15 residues. Germline loops: CDR1 SGDLS, CDR2 YYNGEE. CDR3 region: CASSAAGGQTDTQYF. CDR3 sequence (DNA): TGTGCCAGCAGCGCCGCGGGGGGGCAGACAGATACGCAGTATTTT.

This clone was recorded only once. The genes are TRBV6-4 and TRBJ2-3; 9 nucleotides line up with TRBD1. CDR1 and CDR2 from the germline V gene are MRHNA and SNTAGT. V lost 3 bases, J lost 2 bases, and 3 bases stayed unmatched. The CDR3 has 15 amino acids. CDR3 sequence (DNA): TGTGCCAGCAGTGAGGGGACAGGGCCCACAGATACGCAGTATTTT. It is translated as CASSEGTGPTDTQYF.

The chain recombines TRBV4-3 with TRBJ1-4, with 7 nucleotides matching TRBD1. Germline V gene lookup returns CDR1 LGHNA and CDR2 YSLEER. Trimming cost V 3 bases and J 4 bases; bases outside gene matches: 5. This CDR3 comprises 15 residues. The CDR3 coding sequence is TGCGCCAGCAGCCAGGGGACAGCGGTTAATGAAAAACTGTTTTTT. Amino acids: CASSQGTAVNEKLFF.

The J gene is TRBJ2-1, the V gene TRBV4-3, with a tentative D call TRBD1 (6 bases). V was clipped by 11 bases and J by 5 bases, with 19 bases between them. Germline V gives CDR1 LGHNA, CDR2 YSLEER. This CDR3 has 14 amino acids. CDR3 nucleotide sequence: TGCGCCCCCGCAGGGGACCGACCCGACAATGAGCAGTTCTTC. Protein: CAPAGDRPDNEQFF.

In the case of this clone: The germline gene is not matched at one end of the junction; a read error may be the cause. This chain links TRBV7-7 with TRBJ1-1; 7 bases agree with TRBD1. Germline CDR1 reads SSHAT; CDR2 reads FNYEAQ (reference sequence). The CDR3 covers 13 residues. The CDR3 sequence is CASSVERDSEAFF. The CDR3 DNA follows: TGTGCTAGCAGCGTCGAAAGGGACAGTGAAGCTTTCTTT. The full variable domain, its missing parts supplied by reference TRBV7-7 and TRBJ1-1, is GAGVSQSPRYKVTKRGQDVTLRCDPISSHATLYWYQQALGQGPEFLTYFNYEAQPDKSGLPSDRFSAERPEGSISTLTIQRTEQRDSAMYRCASSVERDSEAFFGQGTRLTVV.

This clone was counted a few times. The chain recombines TRBV4-3 with TRBJ2-7, with D perhaps matching TRBD1 (6 bases). The CDR3 consists of 14 residues. Germline assignment: CDR1 LGHNA and CDR2 YSLEER. Trimming cost V 0 bases and J 2 bases, with 8 bases left between them. DNA of the CDR3: TGCGCCAGCAGCCAAGATTGGGGGCCCTACGAGCAGTACTTC. This encodes CASSQDWGPYEQYF.